Presented here are 19 T cell receptor beta chains from one specimen sequenced in a study of memory CD4+ T cells and cytomegalovirus serostatus. Here immunoSEQ multiplex PCR was the method, and the copy in TCRdb shows in-frame clones only, minus some. Of some 95,000 clones listed, 80% are singletons. Single viable CD3+CD4+CD8-CD45RO+ cells were sorted as the memory CD4+ T cells. Sequencing was done on a sample of memory CD4+ T cells from blood. These receptors originate from an adult in good health and CMV-seropositive.

This clone appeared a single time. This chain joins TRBV5-1 and TRBJ2-7, with unresolved D. Germline loops: CDR1 SGHRS, CDR2 YFSETQ. The V gene lost 0 bases and the J gene lost 2 bases, with 9 bases spanning the gap. CDR3 length: 14 amino acids. CDR3 coding DNA: TGCGCCAGCAGCTTGGTCGGATCCACCTACGAGCAGTACTTC. Translating gives CASSLVGSTYEQYF.

About this clone: A junction end diverges from the germline sequence, so it may reflect a read error. Other DNA sequences from this sample encode an identical CDR3 as well. This chain joins TRBV30 and TRBJ1-1; TRBD1 aligns across 8 bases. This CDR3 has 14 residues. Germline lookup yields CDR1 GTSNPN and CDR2 SVGIG (reference sequence). CDR3 residues: CAWSLTGQDTEAFF. In DNA, the CDR3 is TGTGCCTGGAGTCTCACGGGACAGGACACTGAAGCCTTCTTT. The variable domain in full, with the rest retrieved from reference TRBV30 and TRBJ1-1, is SQTIHQWPATLVQPVGSPLSLECTVEGTSNPNLYWYRQAAGRGLQLLFYSVGIGQISSEVPQNLSASRPQDRQFILSSKKLLLSDSGFYLCAWSLTGQDTEAFFGQGTRLTVV.

The chain recombines TRBV6-5 with TRBJ2-5; 9 bases are shared with TRBD1. The CDR3 consists of 14 residues. From germline, CDR1 is MNHEY and CDR2 SVGAGI. V shed 5 bases and J 5 bases; nucleotides not matched to a gene: 6. The CDR3 protein is CASSRGTGTETQYF. The CDR3 region has the DNA TGTGCCAGCAGTCGCGGGACAGGGACGGAGACCCAGTACTTC.

This rearrangement joins TRBV6-1 to TRBJ2-2; a weak D match, TRBD2 (5 bases). Trimming shortened V by 9 bases and J by 3 bases, and 8 bases separated the two germline ends. The CDR3 is made up of 12 amino acids. The V gene's germline CDR1 is MNHNS and CDR2 SASEGT. CDR3 in amino acids: CASRTYTGELFF. The CDR3 nucleotides read TGTGCCAGTAGGACTTACACCGGGGAGCTGTTTTTT.

The chain is built from TRBV6-5 and TRBJ2-7; 8 positions match TRBD1. With V trimmed by 4 bases and J by 4 bases, 9 bases remained unmatched. The CDR3 loop spans 15 amino acids. The V gene's germline CDR1 is MNHEY and CDR2 SVGAGI. The CDR3 sequence is CASSSLPTGAYEQYF. CDR3 nucleotides: TGTGCCAGCAGTTCCCTCCCGACAGGGGCGTACGAGCAGTACTTC.

The CDR3 spells CASSLSLRPNTGELFF. In nucleotides, the CDR3 is TGTGCCAGCAGTTTATCTCTTCGGCCAAACACCGGGGAGCTGTTTTTT. The chain carries TRBV27 and TRBJ2-2; D unclear. Between the trimmed V and J ends, which lost 0 bases and 2 bases, there was a span of 10 bases. Germline V CDR1 and CDR2: MNHEY, SMNVEV (reference sequence). The CDR3 is 16 residues long.

The gene calls are TRBV25-1 and TRBJ2-3; 9 bases are shared with TRBD1. This CDR3 comprises 15 residues. The trim removed 4 bases at V and 4 bases at J, leaving 6 bases unmatched. From germline, CDR1 is MGHDK and CDR2 SYGVNS. The CDR3 loop is CASSAQGAVADTQYF. CDR3 nucleotides: TGTGCCAGCAGTGCACAGGGGGCGGTCGCAGATACGCAGTATTTT.

As DNA, the CDR3 is TGTGCCAGCAGCCCGGGGACGGAAGATACGCAGTATTTT. As protein: CASSPGTEDTQYF. V and J are TRBV5-4 and TRBJ2-3; D is perhaps TRBD1 or TRBD2 (5 bases each). V was shortened by 4 bases and J by 5 bases, with 11 bases between the two germline ends. This CDR3 region has 13 residues. CDR1 is SGHNT, CDR2 YYREEE, per germline (reference sequence).

This rearrangement joins TRBV7-3 to TRBJ2-3; 8 bases agree with TRBD2. Germline V gene sequence: CDR1 SGHTA, CDR2 FQGTGA. The CDR3 is made up of 16 amino acids. Losses at the gene ends were 4 bases for V and 0 bases for J; bases not matched to a gene: 6. CDR3 DNA sequence: TGTGCCAGCAGCTACTACTTAGCGGGAAGCACAGATACGCAGTATTTT. This sequence encodes CASSYYLAGSTDTQYF. Drawing the rest from reference TRBV7-3 and TRBJ2-3, the complete variable domain is GAGVSQTPSNKVTEKGKYVELRCDPISGHTALYWYRQSLGQGPEFLIYFQGTGAADDSGLPNDRFFAVRPEGSVSTLKIQRTERGDSAVYLCASSYYLAGSTDTQYFGPGTRLTVL.

The chain employs TRBV7-8 and TRBJ2-1; 7 bases agree with TRBD2. V shed 0 bases and J 0 bases; nucleotides not matched to a gene: 5. In germline, CDR1 is SGHVS, CDR2 FQNEAQ. The CDR3 has 17 residues. For the CDR3, the DNA is TGTGCCAGCAGCTTAGCGTACGGGAGGAGCTCCTACAATGAGCAGTTCTTC. This translates into CASSLAYGRSSYNEQFF.

The chain is built from TRBV30 and TRBJ1-2; D possibly corresponds to TRBD1 (6 bases). The CDR3 is 14 residues long. V gave up 1 base and J gave up 5 bases, with 14 bases separating them. CDR1 and CDR2 from the germline V gene are GTSNPN and SVGIG (reference sequence). The CDR3 region has the DNA TGTGCCTGGAGTGCCAGGGGCCGCCCTTATGGCTACACCTTC. Translated, it gives CAWSARGRPYGYTF.

The chain recombines TRBV18 with TRBJ1-1; the D gene is possibly TRBD1 (6 bases). CDR1 and CDR2 from the germline V gene are KGHSH and LQKENI. V dropped 0 bases and J dropped 4 bases, with 15 bases sitting between them. The CDR3 consists of 16 residues. CDR3 residues: CASSPPGRGQGTEAFF. Here the CDR3 DNA reads TGTGCCAGCTCACCACCGGGACGGGGGCAGGGCACTGAAGCTTTCTTT.

This sequence joins TRBV29-1 and TRBJ1-2; D might be TRBD1 (6 bases). The germline V and J ends were trimmed by 7 bases and 5 bases, with 14 bases remaining between them. The CDR3 is 12 residues long. The V gene's germline CDR1 is SQVTM and CDR2 ANQGSEA. CDR3 coding DNA: TGCAGCGGAGCCGGGACATATTATGGCTACACCTTC. Its protein product is CSGAGTYYGYTF.

The chain is built from TRBV29-1 and TRBJ1-1; 8 bases are a match to TRBD1. V was pared by 7 bases and J by 6 bases, with 7 bases of the junction left unmatched. Germline assignment: CDR1 SQVTM and CDR2 ANQGSEA. The CDR3 has 12 amino acids. CDR3 sequence reads: CSAGQGGAEAFF. CDR3 nucleotides: TGCAGCGCCGGACAGGGAGGGGCTGAAGCTTTCTTT.

The V call is TRBV7-2, the J call TRBJ2-4; D may be TRBD2 (5 bases). The ends were cut back, 0 bases at V and 9 bases at J, with 9 bases in the middle. The CDR3 covers 13 residues. From germline, CDR1 is SGHTA and CDR2 FQGNSA. This CDR3 reads CASSLAGEVIQYF. CDR3 DNA sequence: TGTGCCAGCAGCTTAGCGGGAGAGGTCATTCAGTACTTC.

In this sample, this clone turned up once. The chain recombines TRBV5-4 with TRBJ2-1, with D possibly called TRBD1 or TRBD2 (5 bases each). Germline V gene data show CDR1 as SGHNT and CDR2 as YYREEE (reference sequence). The V end was cut by 2 bases, the J end by 7 bases, with 7 bases between. CDR3 length: 12 amino acids. CDR3 bases: TGTGCCAGCAGCTTCTGGGGGAATGAGCAGTTCTTC. Translated, it gives CASSFWGNEQFF.

The J gene is TRBJ2-7, the V gene TRBV7-9; 8 bases align to TRBD2. This CDR3 region has 14 residues. Germline-derived CDR1 and CDR2 are SEHNR and FQNEAQ (reference sequence). J gave up 5 bases and V 5 bases, and 8 bases lay outside the gene matches. The CDR3 sequence is CASSRTSSTDEQYF. DNA for the CDR3: TGTGCCAGCAGCAGGACTAGCTCGACAGACGAGCAGTACTTC. Based on the CDR3 plus reference TRBV7-9 and TRBJ2-7, the full variable domain is DTGVSQNPRHKITKRGQNVTFRCDPISEHNRLYWYRQTLGQGPEFLTYFQNEAQLEKSRLLSDRFSAERPKGSFSTLEIQRTEQGDSAMYLCASSRTSSTDEQYFGPGTRLTVT.

This clone occurred a few times. The chain carries TRBV7-2 and TRBJ2-7, with a possible D match to TRBD2 (6 bases). V dropped 5 bases and J dropped 7 bases, with 18 bases sitting between them. Germline V lookup: CDR1 SGHTA, CDR2 FQGNSA. The CDR3 has 14 amino acids. The CDR3 sequence is CASSARGTDREQYF. The CDR3, as DNA: TGTGCCAGCAGCGCCCGCGGGACGGATCGGGAGCAGTACTTC.

The gene calls are TRBV10-3 and TRBJ2-5; D unclear. Germline lookup yields CDR1 ENHRY and CDR2 SYGVKD. The CDR3 totals 13 residues. The V gene lost 0 bases and the J gene lost 5 bases, with 7 bases spanning the gap. The chain's CDR3 is CAISESTLETQYF. CDR3 nucleotides: TGTGCCATCAGTGAGTCGACGCTGGAGACCCAGTACTTC.